This T cell receptor beta chain was obtained from a study of T-cell memory formation after mild COVID-19. Overall study context: Largely, TCR clusters stayed within a single donor. Study results and caveats: That cross-reactive memory joined was suggested by some responding clones appearing in pre-infection memory.

Employing constant-segment primers, 5'RACE generated TCR alpha and TCR beta cDNA libraries bearing sample barcodes and UMIs. TCRdb reprocessed the 5' RACE reads via MiXCR and lists one record per CDR3 protein. The repertoire includes about 440,000 distinct CDR3 sequences, 20% of them detected once, and around 9.2% sits in the top ten. This clonotype was seen more than once but under ten times. Its target is unknown. CDR1 and CDR2 (germline): MNHEY, SMNVEV (reference sequence). J was trimmed by 0 bases and V by 3 bases; bases with no gene match: 7. This CDR3 has 17 amino acids. The origin of this receptor is an adult woman who had mild COVID-19 (a few samples of this study predate the infection). Cell type and time point are not known. This chain links TRBV27 with TRBJ2-3; 9 positions agree with TRBD1. Material for sequencing was PBMCs or a T cell subset sorted from them (not recorded which). The CDR3 DNA reads TGTGCCAGCAGTTTCGGGGACAGGGCTTCGAGCACAGATACGCAGTATTTT. Amino acids: CASSFGDRASSTDTQYF.